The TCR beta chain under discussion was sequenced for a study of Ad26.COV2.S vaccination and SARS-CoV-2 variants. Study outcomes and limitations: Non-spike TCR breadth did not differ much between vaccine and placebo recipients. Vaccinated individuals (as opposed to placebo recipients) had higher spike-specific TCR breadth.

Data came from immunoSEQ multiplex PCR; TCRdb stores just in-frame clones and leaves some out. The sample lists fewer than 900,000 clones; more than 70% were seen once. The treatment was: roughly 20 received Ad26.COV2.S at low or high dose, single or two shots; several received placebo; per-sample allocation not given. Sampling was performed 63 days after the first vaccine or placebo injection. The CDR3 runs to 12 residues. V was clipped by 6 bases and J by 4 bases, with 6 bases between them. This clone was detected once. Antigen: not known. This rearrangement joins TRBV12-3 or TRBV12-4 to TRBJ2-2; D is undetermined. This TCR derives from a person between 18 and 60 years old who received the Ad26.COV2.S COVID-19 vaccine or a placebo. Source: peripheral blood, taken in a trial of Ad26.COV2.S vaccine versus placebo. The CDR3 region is CASSQFTGELFF. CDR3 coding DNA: TGTGCCAGCAGCCAATTCACCGGGGAGCTGTTTTTT.